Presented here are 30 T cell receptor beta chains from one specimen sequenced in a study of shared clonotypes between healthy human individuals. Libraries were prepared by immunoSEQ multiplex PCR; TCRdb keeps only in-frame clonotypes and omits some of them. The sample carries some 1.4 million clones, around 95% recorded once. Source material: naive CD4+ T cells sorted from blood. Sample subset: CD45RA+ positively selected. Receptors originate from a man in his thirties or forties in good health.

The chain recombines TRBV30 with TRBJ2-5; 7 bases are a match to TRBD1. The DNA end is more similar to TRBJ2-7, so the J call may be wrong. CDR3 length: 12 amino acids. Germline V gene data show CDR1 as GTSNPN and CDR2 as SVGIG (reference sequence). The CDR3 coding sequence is TGTGCCTGGAGTGGGGACAGTTACGAGCAGTACTTC. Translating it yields CAWSGDSYEQYF.

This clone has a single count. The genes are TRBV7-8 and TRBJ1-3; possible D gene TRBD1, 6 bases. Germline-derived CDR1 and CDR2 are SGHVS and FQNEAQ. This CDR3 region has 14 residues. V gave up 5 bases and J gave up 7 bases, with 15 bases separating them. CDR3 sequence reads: CASSPTGFGNTIYF. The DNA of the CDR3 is TGTGCCAGCAGCCCGACAGGTTTCGGGAACACCATATATTTT.

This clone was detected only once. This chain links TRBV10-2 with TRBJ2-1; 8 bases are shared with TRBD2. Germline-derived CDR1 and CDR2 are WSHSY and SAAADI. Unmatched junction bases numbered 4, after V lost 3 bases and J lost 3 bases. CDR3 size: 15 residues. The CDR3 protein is CASSDLLAGYNEQFF. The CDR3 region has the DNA TGCGCCAGCAGTGACCTCCTAGCGGGCTACAATGAGCAGTTCTTC.

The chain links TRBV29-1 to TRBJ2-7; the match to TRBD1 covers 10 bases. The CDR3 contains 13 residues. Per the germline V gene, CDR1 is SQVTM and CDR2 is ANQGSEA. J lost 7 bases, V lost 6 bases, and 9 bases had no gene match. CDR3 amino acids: CSVETGGTWEQYF. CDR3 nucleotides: TGCAGCGTGGAGACAGGGGGCACGTGGGAGCAGTACTTC.

CDR3 sequence reads: CASRGLVSAGELFF. The CDR3 DNA reads as TGTGCCAGCAGAGGACTAGTTTCGGCCGGGGAGCTGTTTTTT. J is TRBJ2-2 and V is TRBV6-1, with 7 positions matching TRBD2. The CDR3 has 14 amino acids. V dropped 6 bases and J dropped 6; count of bases not matched to a gene: 7. Germline values: CDR1 MNHNS, CDR2 SASEGT.

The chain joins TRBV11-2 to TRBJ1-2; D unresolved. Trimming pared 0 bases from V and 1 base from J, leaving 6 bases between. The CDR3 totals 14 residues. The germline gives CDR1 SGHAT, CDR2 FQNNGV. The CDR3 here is CASSLDYSNYGYTF. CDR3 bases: TGTGCCAGCAGCTTAGATTACAGTAACTATGGCTACACCTTC.

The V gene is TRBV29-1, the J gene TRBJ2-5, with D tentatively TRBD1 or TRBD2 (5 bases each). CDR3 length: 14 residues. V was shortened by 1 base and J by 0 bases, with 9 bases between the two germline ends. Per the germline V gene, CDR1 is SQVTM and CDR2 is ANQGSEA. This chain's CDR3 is CSVEGRENQETQYF. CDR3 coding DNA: TGCAGCGTTGAAGGCAGGGAGAACCAAGAGACCCAGTACTTC.

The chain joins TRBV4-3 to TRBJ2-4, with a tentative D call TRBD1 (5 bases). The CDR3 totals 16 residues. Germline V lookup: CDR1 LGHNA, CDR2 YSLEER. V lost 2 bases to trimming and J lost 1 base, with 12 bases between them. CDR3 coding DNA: TGCGCCAGCAGCCAAAACATACAGGTCGCCAAAAACATTCAGTACTTC. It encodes CASSQNIQVAKNIQYF.

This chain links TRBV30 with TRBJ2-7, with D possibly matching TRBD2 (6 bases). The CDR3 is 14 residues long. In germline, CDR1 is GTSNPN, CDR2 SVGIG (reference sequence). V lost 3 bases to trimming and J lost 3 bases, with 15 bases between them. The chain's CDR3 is CAWREGLGSYEQYF. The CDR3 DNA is TGTGCCTGGAGGGAGGGGCTAGGGAGCTACGAGCAGTACTTC.

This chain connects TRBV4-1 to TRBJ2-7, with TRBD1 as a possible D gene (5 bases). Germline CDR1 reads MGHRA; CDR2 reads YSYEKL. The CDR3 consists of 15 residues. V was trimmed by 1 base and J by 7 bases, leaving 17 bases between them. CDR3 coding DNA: TGCGCCAGCAGCCAAGTATCGTCAGGGATTGGAGAGCAGTACTTC. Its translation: CASSQVSSGIGEQYF.

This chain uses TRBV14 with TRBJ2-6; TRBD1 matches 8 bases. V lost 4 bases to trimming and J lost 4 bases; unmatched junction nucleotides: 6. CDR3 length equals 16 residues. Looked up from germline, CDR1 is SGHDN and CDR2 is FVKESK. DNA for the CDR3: TGTGCCAGCAGCCTCCAGGGGGCTGACGGGGCCAACGTCCTGACTTTC. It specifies CASSLQGADGANVLTF.

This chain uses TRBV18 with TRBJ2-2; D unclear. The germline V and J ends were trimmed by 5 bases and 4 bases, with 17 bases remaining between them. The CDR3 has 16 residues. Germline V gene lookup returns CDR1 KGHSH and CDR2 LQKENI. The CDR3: CASSIAPPIATGELFF. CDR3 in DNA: TGTGCCAGCTCAATCGCGCCCCCCATAGCCACCGGGGAGCTGTTTTTT.

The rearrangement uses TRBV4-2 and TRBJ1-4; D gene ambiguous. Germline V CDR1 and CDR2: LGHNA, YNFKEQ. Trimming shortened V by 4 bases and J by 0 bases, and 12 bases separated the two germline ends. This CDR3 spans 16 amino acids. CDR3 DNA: TGTGCCAGCAGCCCAAATATCGGGGCAACTAATGAAAAACTGTTTTTT. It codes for CASSPNIGATNEKLFF.

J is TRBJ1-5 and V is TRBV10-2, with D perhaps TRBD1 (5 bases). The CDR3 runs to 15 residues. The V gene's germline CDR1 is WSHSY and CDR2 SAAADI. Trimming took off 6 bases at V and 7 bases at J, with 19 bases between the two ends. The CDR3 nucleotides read TGCGCCAGCAGAGGGGATGCAGCCAGAGGGCAGCCCCAGCATTTT. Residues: CASRGDAARGQPQHF.

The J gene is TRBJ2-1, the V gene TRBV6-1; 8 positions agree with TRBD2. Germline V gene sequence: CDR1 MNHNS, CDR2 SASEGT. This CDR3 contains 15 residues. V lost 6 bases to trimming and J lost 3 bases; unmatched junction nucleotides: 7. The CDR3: CASRFSGIFYNEQFF. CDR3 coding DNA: TGTGCCAGCAGATTTAGCGGGATATTCTACAATGAGCAGTTCTTC.

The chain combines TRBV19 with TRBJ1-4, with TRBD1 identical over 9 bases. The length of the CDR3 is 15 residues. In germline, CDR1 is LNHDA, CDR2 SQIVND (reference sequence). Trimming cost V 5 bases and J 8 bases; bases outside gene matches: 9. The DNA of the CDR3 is TGTGCCAGTAGTCGAGACACGGACAGGGGCGAAAAACTGTTTTTT. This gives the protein CASSRDTDRGEKLFF. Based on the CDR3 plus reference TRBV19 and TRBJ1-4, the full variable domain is DGGITQSPKYLFRKEGQNVTLSCEQNLNHDAMYWYRQDPGQGLRLIYYSQIVNDFQKGDIAEGYSVSREKKESFPLTVTSAQKNPTAFYLCASSRDTDRGEKLFFGSGTQLSVL.

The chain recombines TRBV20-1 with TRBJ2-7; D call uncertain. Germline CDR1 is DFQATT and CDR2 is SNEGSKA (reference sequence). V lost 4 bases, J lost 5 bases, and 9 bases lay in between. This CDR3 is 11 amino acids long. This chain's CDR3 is CSATGEHEQYF. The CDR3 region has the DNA TGCAGTGCTACGGGTGAGCACGAGCAGTACTTC.

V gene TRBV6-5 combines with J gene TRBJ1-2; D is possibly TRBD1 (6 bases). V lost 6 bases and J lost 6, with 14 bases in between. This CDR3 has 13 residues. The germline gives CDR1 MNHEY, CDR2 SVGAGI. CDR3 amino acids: CASSSRGLDGYTF. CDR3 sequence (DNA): TGTGCCAGCAGCTCCCGGGGGCTTGATGGCTACACCTTC.

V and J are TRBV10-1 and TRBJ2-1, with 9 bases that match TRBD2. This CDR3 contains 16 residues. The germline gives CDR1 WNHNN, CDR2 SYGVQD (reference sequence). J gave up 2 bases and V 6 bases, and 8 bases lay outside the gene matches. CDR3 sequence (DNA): TGCGCCAGCAGCCAACTAGCGGGCGCAACCTACAATGAGCAGTTCTTC. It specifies CASSQLAGATYNEQFF.

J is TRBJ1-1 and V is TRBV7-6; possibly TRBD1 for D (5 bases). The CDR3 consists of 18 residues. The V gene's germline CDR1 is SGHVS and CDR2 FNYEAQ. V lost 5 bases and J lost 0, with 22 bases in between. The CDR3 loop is CASSIQEAHLALNTEAFF. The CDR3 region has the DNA TGTGCCAGCAGCATACAGGAAGCCCACCTCGCCCTGAACACTGAAGCTTTCTTT.

CDR3 residues: CASSLNPAGEGETQYF. The CDR3 region has the DNA TGCGCCAGCAGCTTGAATCCAGCGGGAGAGGGAGAGACCCAGTACTTC. The rearrangement links TRBV5-1 to TRBJ2-5; 8 bases agree with TRBD2. CDR1 is SGHRS and CDR2 is YFSETQ in the germline V gene. The CDR3 runs to 16 residues. The trim removed 1 base at V and 4 bases at J, leaving 9 bases unmatched.

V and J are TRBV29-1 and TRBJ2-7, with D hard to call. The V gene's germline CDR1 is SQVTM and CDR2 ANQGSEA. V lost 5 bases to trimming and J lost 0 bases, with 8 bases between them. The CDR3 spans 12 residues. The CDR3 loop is CSVRFSSYEQYF. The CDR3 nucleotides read TGCAGCGTTAGATTTTCCTCCTACGAGCAGTACTTC.

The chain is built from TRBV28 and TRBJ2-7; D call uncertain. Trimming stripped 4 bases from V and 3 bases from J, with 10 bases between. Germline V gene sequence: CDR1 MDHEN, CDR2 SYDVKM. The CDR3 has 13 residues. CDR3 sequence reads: CASSSGPHYEQYF. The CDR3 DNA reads TGTGCCAGCAGTTCGGGCCCGCACTACGAGCAGTACTTC.

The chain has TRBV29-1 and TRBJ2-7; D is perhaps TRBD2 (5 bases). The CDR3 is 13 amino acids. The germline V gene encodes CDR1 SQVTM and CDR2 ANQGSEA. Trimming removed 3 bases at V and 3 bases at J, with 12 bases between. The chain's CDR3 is CSVDVGVGYEQYF. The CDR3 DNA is TGCAGCGTTGATGTGGGAGTAGGCTACGAGCAGTACTTC.

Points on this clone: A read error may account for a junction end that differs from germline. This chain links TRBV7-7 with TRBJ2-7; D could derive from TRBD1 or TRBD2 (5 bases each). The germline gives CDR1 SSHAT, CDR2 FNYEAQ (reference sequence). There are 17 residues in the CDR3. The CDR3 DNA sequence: TGTGCTAGCAGCTTAGCCCGGGACGGCAGTCCTCTACGAGATTTCGACTTC. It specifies CASSLARDGSPLRDFDF.

CDR3 DNA: TGTGCCAGCAGTGTGACAGGGAGAAATGAAAAACTGTTTTTT. Its protein is CASSVTGRNEKLFF. This chain connects TRBV2 to TRBJ1-4; the match to TRBD1 covers 7 bases. This CDR3 has 14 residues. The trim removed 4 bases at V and 5 bases at J, leaving 4 bases unmatched. CDR1 and CDR2 from the germline V gene are SNHLY and FYNNEI. The whole variable domain, filled in from reference TRBV2 and TRBJ1-4, reads EPEVTQTPSHQVTQMGQEVILRCVPISNHLYFYWYRQILGQKVEFLVSFYNNEISEKSEIFDDQFSVERPDGSNFTLKIRSTKLEDSAMYFCASSVTGRNEKLFFGSGTQLSVL.

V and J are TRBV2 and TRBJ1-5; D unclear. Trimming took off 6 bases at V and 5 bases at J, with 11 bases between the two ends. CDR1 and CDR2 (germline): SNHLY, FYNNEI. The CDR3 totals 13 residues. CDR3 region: CASSGNGDQPQHF. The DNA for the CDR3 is TGTGCCAGCAGCGGTAACGGGGATCAGCCCCAGCATTTT.

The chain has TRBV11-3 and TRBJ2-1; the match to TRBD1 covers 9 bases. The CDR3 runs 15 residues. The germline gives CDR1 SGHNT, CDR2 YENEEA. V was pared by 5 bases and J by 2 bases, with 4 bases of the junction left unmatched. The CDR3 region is CASSTDRGTYNEQFF. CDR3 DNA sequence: TGTGCCAGCAGCACAGACAGGGGGACCTACAATGAGCAGTTCTTC.

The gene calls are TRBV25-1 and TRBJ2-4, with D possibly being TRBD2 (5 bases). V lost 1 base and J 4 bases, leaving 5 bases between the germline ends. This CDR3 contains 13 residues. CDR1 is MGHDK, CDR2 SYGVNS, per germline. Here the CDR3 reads CASSESGKNIQYF. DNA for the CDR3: TGTGCCAGCAGTGAATCGGGAAAAAACATTCAGTACTTC. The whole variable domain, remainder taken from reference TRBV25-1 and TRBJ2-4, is EADIYQTPRYLVIGTGKKITLECSQTMGHDKMYWYQQDPGMELHLIHYSYGVNSTEKGDLSSESTVSRIRTEHFPLTLESARPSHTSQYLCASSESGKNIQYFGAGTRLSVL.

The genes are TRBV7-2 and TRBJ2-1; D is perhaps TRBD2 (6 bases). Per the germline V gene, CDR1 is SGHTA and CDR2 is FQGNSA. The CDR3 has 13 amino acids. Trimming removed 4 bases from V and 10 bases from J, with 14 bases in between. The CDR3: CASSSIAEDEQFF. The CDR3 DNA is TGTGCCAGCAGCTCCATAGCGGAAGACGAGCAGTTCTTC.